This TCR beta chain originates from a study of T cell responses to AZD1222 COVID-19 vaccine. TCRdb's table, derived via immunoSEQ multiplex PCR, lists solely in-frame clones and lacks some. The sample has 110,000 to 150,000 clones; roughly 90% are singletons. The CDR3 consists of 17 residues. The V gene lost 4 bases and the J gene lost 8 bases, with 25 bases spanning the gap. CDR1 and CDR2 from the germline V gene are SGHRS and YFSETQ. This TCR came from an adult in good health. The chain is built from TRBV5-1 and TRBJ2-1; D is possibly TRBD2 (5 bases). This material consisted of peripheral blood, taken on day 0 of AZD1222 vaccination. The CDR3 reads CASSPRGVGRRAHEQFF. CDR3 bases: TGCGCCAGCAGCCCCCGGGGAGTGGGTCGACGCGCCCATGAGCAGTTCTTC.